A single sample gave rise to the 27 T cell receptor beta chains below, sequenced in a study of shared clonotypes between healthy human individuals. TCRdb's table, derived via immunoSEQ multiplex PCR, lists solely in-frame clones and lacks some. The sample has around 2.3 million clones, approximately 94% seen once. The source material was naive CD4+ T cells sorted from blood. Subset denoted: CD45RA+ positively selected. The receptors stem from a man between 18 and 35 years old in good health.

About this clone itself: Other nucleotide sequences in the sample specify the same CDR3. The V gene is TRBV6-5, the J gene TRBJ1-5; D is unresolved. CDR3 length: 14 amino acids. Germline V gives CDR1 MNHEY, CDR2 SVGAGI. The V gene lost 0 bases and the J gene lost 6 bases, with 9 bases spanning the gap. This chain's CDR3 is CASSYSGSGQPQHF. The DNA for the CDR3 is TGTGCCAGCAGTTACTCCGGGAGCGGTCAGCCCCAGCATTTT.

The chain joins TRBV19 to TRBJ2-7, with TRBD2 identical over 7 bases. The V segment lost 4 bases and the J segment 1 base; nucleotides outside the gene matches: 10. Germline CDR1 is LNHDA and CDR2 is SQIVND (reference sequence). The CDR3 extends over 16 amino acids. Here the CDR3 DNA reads TGTGCCAGTAGTAGTGCTAGCGGCACCCTATCCTACGAGCAGTACTTC. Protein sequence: CASSSASGTLSYEQYF.

CDR3 DNA sequence: TGTGCCATCAGTGGGCCAGGAGGAGATACGCAGTATTTT. Its protein product is CAISGPGGDTQYF. The chain employs TRBV10-3 and TRBJ2-3; weak D call: TRBD2 (5 bases). The CDR3 sequence is 13 residues long. Germline CDR1 and CDR2: ENHRY and SYGVKD. The germline V and J ends were trimmed by 4 bases and 5 bases, with 10 bases remaining between them.

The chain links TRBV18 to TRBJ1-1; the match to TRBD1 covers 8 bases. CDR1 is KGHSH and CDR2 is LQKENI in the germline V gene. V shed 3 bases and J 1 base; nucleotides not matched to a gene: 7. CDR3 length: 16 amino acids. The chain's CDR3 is CASSPRGGQGNTEAFF. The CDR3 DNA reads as TGTGCCAGCTCACCCCGAGGTGGACAGGGGAACACTGAAGCTTTCTTT.

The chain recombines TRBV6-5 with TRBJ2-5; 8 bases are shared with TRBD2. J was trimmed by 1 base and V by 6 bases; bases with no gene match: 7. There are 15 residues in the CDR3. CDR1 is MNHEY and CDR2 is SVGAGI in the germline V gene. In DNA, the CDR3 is TGTGCCAGCAGGACGACAGCGGGGGTCCAAGAGACCCAGTACTTC. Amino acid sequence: CASRTTAGVQETQYF.

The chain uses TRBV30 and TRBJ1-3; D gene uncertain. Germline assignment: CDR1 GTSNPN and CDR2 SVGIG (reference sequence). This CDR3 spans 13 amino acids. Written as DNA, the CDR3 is TGTGCATGGGCCGTCGTCTCTGGAAACACCATATATTTT. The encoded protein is CAWAVVSGNTIYF.

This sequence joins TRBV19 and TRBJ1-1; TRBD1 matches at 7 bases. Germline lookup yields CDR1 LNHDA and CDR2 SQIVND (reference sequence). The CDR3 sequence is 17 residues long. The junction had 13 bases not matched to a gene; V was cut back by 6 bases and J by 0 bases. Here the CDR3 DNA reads TGTGCCAGTAGCGATCTCAGGACAGGCCGGATGAACACTGAAGCTTTCTTT. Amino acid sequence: CASSDLRTGRMNTEAFF.

CDR3 region: CASSLAQGLNSPLHF. The DNA of the CDR3 is TGTGCCAGCAGCTTAGCTCAGGGATTGAATTCACCCCTCCACTTT. This sequence joins TRBV7-8 and TRBJ1-6; TRBD1 is a possible D gene (5 bases). This CDR3 has 15 residues. The V end was cut by 0 bases, the J end by 7 bases, with 10 bases between. The V gene's germline CDR1 is SGHVS and CDR2 FQNEAQ.

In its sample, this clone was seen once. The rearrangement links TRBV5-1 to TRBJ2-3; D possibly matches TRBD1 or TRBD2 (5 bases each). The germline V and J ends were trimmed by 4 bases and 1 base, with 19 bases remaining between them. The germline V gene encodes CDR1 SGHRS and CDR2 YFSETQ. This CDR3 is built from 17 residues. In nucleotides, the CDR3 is TGCGCCAGCAGCCCCCTTCGGATCTTGGGGGGCACAGATACGCAGTATTTT. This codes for CASSPLRILGGTDTQYF.

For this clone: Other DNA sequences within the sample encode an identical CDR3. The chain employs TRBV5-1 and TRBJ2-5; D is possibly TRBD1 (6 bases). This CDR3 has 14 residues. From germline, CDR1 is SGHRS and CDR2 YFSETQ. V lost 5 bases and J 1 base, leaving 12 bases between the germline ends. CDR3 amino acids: CASSPGTSQETQYF. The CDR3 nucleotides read TGCGCCAGCAGTCCCGGGACATCCCAAGAGACCCAGTACTTC.

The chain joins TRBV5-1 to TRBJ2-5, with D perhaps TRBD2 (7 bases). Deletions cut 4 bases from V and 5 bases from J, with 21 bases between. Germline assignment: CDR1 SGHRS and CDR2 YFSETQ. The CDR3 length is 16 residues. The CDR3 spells CASSGSPGGRIETQYF. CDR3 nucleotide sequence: TGCGCCAGCAGCGGATCCCCCGGGGGGCGGATTGAGACCCAGTACTTC.

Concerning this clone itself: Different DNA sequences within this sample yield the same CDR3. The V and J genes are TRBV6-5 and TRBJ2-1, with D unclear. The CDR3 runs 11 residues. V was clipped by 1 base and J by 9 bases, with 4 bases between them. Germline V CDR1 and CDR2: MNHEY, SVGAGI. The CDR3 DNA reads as TGTGCCAGCAGTTACTGGGGTGAGCAGTTCTTC. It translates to CASSYWGEQFF.

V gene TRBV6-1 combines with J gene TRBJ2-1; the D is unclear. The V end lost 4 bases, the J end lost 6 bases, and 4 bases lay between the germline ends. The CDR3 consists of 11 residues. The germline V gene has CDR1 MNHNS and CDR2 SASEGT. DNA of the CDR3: TGTGCCAGCAGTGGACCCAATGAGCAGTTCTTC. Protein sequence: CASSGPNEQFF.

CDR3 DNA: TGTGCCAGCAGCTTAGATATTGGCGAGCAGTACTTC. Amino acid sequence: CASSLDIGEQYF. This chain links TRBV7-2 with TRBJ2-7; D unresolved. The length of the CDR3 is 12 residues. Per germline, CDR1 SGHTA and CDR2 FQGNSA. Trimming stripped 1 base from V and 6 bases from J, with 7 bases between.

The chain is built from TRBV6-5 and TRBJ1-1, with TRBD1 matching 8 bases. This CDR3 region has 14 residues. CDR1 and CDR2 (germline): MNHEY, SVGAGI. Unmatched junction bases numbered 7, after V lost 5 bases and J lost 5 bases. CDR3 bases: TGTGCCAGCAGTACTGGACAGGGTGGAACTGAAGCTTTCTTT. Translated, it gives CASSTGQGGTEAFF.

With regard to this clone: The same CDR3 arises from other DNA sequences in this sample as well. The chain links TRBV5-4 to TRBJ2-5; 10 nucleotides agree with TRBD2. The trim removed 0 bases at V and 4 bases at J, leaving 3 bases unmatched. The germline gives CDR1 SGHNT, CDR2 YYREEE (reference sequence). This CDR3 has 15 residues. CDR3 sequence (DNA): TGTGCCAGCAGCTTGGTTCTAGCGGGGGTAGAGACCCAGTACTTC. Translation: CASSLVLAGVETQYF.

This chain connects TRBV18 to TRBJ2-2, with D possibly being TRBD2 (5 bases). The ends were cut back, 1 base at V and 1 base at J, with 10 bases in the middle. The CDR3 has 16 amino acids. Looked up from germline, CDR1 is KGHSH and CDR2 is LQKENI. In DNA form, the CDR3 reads TGTGCCAGCTCACCACGAGGCGGGCTGAACACCGGGGAGCTGTTTTTT. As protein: CASSPRGGLNTGELFF.

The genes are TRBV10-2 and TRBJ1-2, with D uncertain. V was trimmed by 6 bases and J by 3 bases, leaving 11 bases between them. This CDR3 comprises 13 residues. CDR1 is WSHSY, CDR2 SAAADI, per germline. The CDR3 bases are TGCGCCAGCAGCGACATCGCTTACTATGGCTACACCTTC. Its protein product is CASSDIAYYGYTF.

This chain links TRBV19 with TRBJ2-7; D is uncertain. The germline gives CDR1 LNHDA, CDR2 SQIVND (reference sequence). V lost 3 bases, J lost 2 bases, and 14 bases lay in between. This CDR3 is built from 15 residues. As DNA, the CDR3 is TGTGCCAGTAGTATCTCAGCCCTCTCTACCTACGAGCAGTACTTC. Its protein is CASSISALSTYEQYF.

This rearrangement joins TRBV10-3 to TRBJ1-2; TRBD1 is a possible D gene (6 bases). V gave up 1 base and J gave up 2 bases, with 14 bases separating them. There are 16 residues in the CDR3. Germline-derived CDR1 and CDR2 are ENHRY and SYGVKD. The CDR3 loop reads CAISEFGGGKNYGYTF. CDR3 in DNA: TGTGCCATCAGTGAGTTCGGGGGCGGTAAGAACTATGGCTACACCTTC.

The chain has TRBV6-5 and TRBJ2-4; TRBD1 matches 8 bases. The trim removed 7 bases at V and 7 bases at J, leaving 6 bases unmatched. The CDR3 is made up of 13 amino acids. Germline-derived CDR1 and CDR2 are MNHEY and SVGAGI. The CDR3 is CASTKTGANIQYF. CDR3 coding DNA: TGTGCCAGCACCAAGACAGGGGCCAACATTCAGTACTTC.

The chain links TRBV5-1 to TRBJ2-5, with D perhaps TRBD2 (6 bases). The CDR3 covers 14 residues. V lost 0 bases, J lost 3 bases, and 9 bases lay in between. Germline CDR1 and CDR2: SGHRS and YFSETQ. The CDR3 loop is CASSLETGEETQYF. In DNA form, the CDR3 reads TGCGCCAGCAGCTTGGAAACGGGGGAAGAGACCCAGTACTTC.

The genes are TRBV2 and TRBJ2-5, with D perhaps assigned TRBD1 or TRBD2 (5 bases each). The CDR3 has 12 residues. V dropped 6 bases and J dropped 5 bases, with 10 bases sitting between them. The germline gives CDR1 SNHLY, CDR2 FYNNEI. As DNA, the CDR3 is TGTGCCAGCAGCCGGGGCCGTGAGACCCAGTACTTC. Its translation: CASSRGRETQYF. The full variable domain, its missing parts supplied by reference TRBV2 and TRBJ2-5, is EPEVTQTPSHQVTQMGQEVILRCVPISNHLYFYWYRQILGQKVEFLVSFYNNEISEKSEIFDDQFSVERPDGSNFTLKIRSTKLEDSAMYFCASSRGRETQYFGPGTRLLVL.

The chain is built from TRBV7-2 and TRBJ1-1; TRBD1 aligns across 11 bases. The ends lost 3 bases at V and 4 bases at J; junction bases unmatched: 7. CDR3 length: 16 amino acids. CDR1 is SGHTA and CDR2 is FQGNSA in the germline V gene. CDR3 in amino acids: CASSLLLGQGGTEAFF. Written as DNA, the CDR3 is TGTGCCAGCAGCTTGCTTTTGGGACAGGGGGGCACTGAAGCTTTCTTT.

The CDR3 nucleotides are TGTGCCAGCAGTGAATTGTCCGGGACGGTGACCTACAATGAGCAGTTCTTC. It codes for CASSELSGTVTYNEQFF. The rearrangement links TRBV6-1 to TRBJ2-1, with D perhaps TRBD1 or TRBD2 (5 bases each). The CDR3 contains 17 residues. Trimming removed 2 bases from V and 2 bases from J, with 16 bases in between. The germline gives CDR1 MNHNS, CDR2 SASEGT.

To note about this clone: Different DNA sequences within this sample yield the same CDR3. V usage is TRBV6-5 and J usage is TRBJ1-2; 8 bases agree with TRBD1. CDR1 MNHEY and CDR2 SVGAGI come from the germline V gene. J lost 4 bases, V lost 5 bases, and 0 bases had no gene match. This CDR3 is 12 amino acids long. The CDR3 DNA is TGTGCCAGCAGTACAGGGGGCTATGGCTACACCTTC. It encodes CASSTGGYGYTF.

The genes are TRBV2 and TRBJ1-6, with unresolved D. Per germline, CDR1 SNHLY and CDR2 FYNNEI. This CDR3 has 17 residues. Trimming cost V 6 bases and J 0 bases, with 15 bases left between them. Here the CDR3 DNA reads TGTGCCAGCAGCCTTAACAGACCGAGCTCCTATAATTCACCCCTCCACTTT. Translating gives CASSLNRPSSYNSPLHF.